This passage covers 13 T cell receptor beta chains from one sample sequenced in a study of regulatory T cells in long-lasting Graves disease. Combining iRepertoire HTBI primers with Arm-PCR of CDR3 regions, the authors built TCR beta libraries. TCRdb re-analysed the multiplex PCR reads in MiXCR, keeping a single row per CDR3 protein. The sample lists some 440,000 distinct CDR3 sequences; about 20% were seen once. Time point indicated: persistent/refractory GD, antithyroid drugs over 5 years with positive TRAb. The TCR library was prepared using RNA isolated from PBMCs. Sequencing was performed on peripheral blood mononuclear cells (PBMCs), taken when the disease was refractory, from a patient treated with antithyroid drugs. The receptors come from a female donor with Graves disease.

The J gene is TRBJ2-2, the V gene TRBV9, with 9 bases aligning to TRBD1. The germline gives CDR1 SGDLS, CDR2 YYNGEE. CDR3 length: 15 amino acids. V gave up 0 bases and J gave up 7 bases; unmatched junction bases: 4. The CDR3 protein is CASSVDRGLNGELFF. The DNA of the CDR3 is TGTGCCAGCAGCGTAGACAGGGGGCTAAACGGGGAGCTGTTTTTT.

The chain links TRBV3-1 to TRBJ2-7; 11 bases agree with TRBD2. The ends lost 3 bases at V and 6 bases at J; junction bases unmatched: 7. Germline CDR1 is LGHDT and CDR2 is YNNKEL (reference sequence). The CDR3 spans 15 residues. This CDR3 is CASSQLLAGVSEQYF. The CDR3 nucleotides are TGTGCCAGCAGCCAGCTACTAGCGGGAGTTTCCGAGCAGTACTTC.

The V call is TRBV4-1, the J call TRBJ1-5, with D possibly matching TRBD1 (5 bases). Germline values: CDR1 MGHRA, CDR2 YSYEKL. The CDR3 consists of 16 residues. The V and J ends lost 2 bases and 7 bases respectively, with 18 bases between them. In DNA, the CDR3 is TGCGCCAGCAGCCAACTTTCAGGGAGGGGTAGGCAGCCCCAGCATTTT. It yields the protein CASSQLSGRGRQPQHF.

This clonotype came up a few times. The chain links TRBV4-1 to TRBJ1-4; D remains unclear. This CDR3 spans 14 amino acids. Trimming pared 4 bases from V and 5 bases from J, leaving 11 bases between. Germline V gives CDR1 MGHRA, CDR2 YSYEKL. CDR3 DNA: TGCGCCAGCAGCCGTACTGGTTCCAATGAAAAACTGTTTTTT. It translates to CASSRTGSNEKLFF.

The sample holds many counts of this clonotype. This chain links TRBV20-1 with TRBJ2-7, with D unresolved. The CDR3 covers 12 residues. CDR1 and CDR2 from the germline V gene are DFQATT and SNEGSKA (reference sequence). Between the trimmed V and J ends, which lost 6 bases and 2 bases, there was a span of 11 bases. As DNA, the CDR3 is TGCAGTGCGTGTCAGGAAACCTACGAGCAGTACTTC. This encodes CSACQETYEQYF.

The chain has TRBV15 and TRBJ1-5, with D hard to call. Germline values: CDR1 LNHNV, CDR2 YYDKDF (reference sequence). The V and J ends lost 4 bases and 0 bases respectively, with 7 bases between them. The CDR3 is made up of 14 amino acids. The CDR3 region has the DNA TGTGCCACCAGCACGGTACATAGCAATCAGCCCCAGCATTTT. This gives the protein CATSTVHSNQPQHF.

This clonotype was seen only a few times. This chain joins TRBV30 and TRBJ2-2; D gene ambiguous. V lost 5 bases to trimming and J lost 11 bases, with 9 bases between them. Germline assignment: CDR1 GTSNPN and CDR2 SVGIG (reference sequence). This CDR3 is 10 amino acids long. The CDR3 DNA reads TGTGCCTGGGGAGCGCGAGAGCTGTTTTTT. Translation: CAWGARELFF.

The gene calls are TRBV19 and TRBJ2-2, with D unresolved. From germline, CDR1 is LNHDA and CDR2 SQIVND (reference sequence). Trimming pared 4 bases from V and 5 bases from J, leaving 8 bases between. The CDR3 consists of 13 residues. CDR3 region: CASSTLRTGELFF. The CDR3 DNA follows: TGTGCCAGTAGTACTTTGAGAACCGGGGAGCTGTTTTTT.

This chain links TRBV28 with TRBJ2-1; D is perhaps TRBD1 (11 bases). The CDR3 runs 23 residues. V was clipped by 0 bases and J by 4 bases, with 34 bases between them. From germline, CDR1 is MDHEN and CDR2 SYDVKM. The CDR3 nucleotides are TGTGCCAGCAGTTTATGGACAGGACAGGGGGCGAAAAGCGGGAGGGCCGGGTACAATGAGCAGTTCTTC. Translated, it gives CASSLWTGQGAKSGRAGYNEQFF.

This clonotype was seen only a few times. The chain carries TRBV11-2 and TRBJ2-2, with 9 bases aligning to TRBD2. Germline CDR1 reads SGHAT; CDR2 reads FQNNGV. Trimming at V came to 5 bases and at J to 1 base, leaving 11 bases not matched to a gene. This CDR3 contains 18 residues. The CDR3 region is CASSPALAGGVNTGELFF. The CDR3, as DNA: TGTGCCAGCAGCCCAGCCTTGGCGGGAGGGGTGAACACCGGGGAGCTGTTTTTT.

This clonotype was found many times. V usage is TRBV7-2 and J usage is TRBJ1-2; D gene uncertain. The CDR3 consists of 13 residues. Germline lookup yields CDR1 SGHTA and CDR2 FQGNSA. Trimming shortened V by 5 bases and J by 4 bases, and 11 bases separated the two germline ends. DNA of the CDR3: TGTGCCAGCAGCCTTAGCACGCGCTATGGCTACACCTTC. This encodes CASSLSTRYGYTF.

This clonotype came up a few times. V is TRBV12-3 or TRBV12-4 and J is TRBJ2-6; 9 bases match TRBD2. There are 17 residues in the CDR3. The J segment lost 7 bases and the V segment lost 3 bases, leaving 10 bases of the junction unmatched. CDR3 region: CASSFTTSGSSANVLTF. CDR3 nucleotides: TGTGCCAGCAGTTTTACGACTAGCGGCTCTAGTGCCAACGTCCTGACTTTC.

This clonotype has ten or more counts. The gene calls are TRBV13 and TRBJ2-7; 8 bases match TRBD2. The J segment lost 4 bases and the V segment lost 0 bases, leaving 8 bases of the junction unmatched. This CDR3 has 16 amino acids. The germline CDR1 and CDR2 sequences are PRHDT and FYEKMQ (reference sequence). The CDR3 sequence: CASSLGRAGGPYEQYF. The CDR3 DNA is TGTGCCAGCAGCTTAGGCAGGGCGGGAGGTCCTTACGAGCAGTACTTC.